Below are 13 T cell receptor beta chains sequenced from a single sample in a study of shared clonotypes between healthy human individuals (dated by TCRdb to the early 2020s). CD8 naive samples consisted of CD45RO-negative cells that were positively selected for CCR7, yielding a CD45RA+CCR7+ population without TemRA cells. The library was made by the immunoSEQ multiplex PCR assay. TCRdb took this table from immuneACCESS and kept in-frame rearrangements with V and J called. Such tables lack part of the clones; where checked against another copy, unresolved V genes explain under half of the gap, and the rest is unexplained. Recorded for this sample are 2 million to 2.5 million clones; 90% to 95% of them occurred a single time. The ten largest clones add up to 1.7% of the sample. The sample consisted of naive CD8+ T cells from PBMCs. The cell subset or site tag for this specimen amounts to: CD45RA+CCR7+. The source of these receptors is a man aged 18-30 years in good health. Some clones in this sample may be carry-over from other donors' samples.

The count of this clone is one. The V gene is TRBV5-1, the J gene TRBJ2-7, with TRBD2 matching 7 bases. The CDR3 consists of 15 residues. The V segment lost 5 bases and the J segment 0 bases; nucleotides outside the gene matches: 8. Germline CDR1 reads SGHRS; CDR2 reads YFSETQ. The chain's CDR3 is CASRFLAVPSYEQYF. CDR3 nucleotide sequence: TGCGCCAGCAGGTTCCTAGCGGTTCCCTCCTACGAGCAGTACTTC.

The rearrangement links TRBV27 to TRBJ1-1; D is unresolved. The CDR3 is 16 residues long. Trimming stripped 4 bases from V and 4 bases from J, with 19 bases between. From germline, CDR1 is MNHEY and CDR2 SMNVEV (reference sequence). The CDR3 nucleotides read TGTGCCAGCAGTTGGTCGGTTGGGGAGGTTAGCACTGAAGCTTTCTTT. Translation gives CASSWSVGEVSTEAFF.

V usage is TRBV11-2 and J usage is TRBJ1-5; TRBD1 is a possible D gene (5 bases). V was clipped by 5 bases and J by 4 bases, with 15 bases between them. The CDR3 spans 15 residues. Germline V gene data show CDR1 as SGHAT and CDR2 as FQNNGV. DNA of the CDR3: TGTGCCAGCAGCGTCGGACATGCCCTTAATCAGCCCCAGCATTTT. It translates to CASSVGHALNQPQHF.

The CDR3 spells CASSSGGADTQYF. CDR3 DNA sequence: TGTGCCAGCAGTTCCGGCGGCGCAGATACGCAGTATTTT. The J gene is TRBJ2-3, the V gene TRBV6-5, with D unclear. The CDR3 spans 13 residues. Germline V CDR1 and CDR2: MNHEY, SVGAGI. Trimming took 4 bases from V and 4 from J, leaving 9 bases between them.

Concerning this clone: Other nucleotide sequences in the sample specify the same CDR3. This chain connects TRBV29-1 to TRBJ1-1, with D possibly being TRBD1 (5 bases). The CDR3 has 13 residues. Germline CDR1 reads SQVTM; CDR2 reads ANQGSEA. V lost 5 bases, J lost 0 bases, and 10 bases lay in between. CDR3 nucleotides: TGCAGCGTTTTAGGAGGGGTGAACACTGAAGCTTTCTTT. Protein product: CSVLGGVNTEAFF.

The V and J genes are TRBV9 and TRBJ2-1; TRBD2 matches 12 bases. The germline gives CDR1 SGDLS, CDR2 YYNGEE. V was clipped by 4 bases and J by 0 bases; unmatched bases: 2. The CDR3 loop spans 16 amino acids. The CDR3 sequence is CASSTSGRSSYNEQFF. CDR3 DNA: TGTGCCAGCAGCACTAGCGGGAGGAGCTCCTACAATGAGCAGTTCTTC.

This clone was picked up a small number of times. This chain connects TRBV4-1 to TRBJ1-1, with D possibly being TRBD1 (5 bases). Trimming removed 4 bases at V and 1 base at J, with 10 bases between. The CDR3 totals 14 residues. Germline assignment: CDR1 MGHRA and CDR2 YSYEKL. CDR3 nucleotides: TGCGCCAGCAGCCCCTATGGGGGGAACACTGAAGCTTTCTTT. Its translation: CASSPYGGNTEAFF.

This clone was seen just once. Other nucleotide sequences from this sample produce the same CDR3. The chain combines TRBV27 with TRBJ1-1; 8 positions match TRBD1. The junction had 1 base not matched to a gene; V was cut back by 3 bases and J by 4 bases. This CDR3 contains 13 residues. Germline CDR1 is MNHEY and CDR2 is SMNVEV (reference sequence). This chain's CDR3 is CASSLGTGTEAFF. The CDR3 DNA reads as TGTGCCAGCAGTTTGGGGACAGGCACTGAAGCTTTCTTT.

The V call is TRBV9, the J call TRBJ1-2; D gene uncertain. V was cut by 3 bases and J by 2 bases, with 17 bases left in between. The V gene's germline CDR1 is SGDLS and CDR2 YYNGEE. The CDR3 is 16 residues long. CDR3 loop: CASSAGVDIPNYGYTF. As DNA, the CDR3 is TGTGCCAGCAGCGCCGGGGTTGATATACCCAACTATGGCTACACCTTC.

This sequence joins TRBV5-4 and TRBJ2-7, with TRBD2 matching 10 bases. The CDR3 covers 14 residues. Germline CDR1 and CDR2: SGHNT and YYREEE (reference sequence). V gave up 1 base and J gave up 7 bases; unmatched junction bases: 5. DNA of the CDR3: TGTGCCAGCAGCTTGCGGACTAGCGGCGATGAGCAGTACTTC. Translating gives CASSLRTSGDEQYF.

This clone was seen a handful of times. V gene TRBV10-3 combines with J gene TRBJ1-1, with D hard to call. Germline V CDR1 and CDR2: ENHRY, SYGVKD. The CDR3 totals 13 residues. Trimming took 7 bases from V and 0 from J, leaving 9 bases between them. This CDR3 reads CAIKGILNTEAFF. CDR3 coding DNA: TGTGCCATCAAGGGCATTTTGAACACTGAAGCTTTCTTT.

The rearrangement uses TRBV28 and TRBJ1-5; no firm D call. CDR3 length: 15 residues. V was pared by 5 bases and J by 4 bases, with 15 bases between. Germline values: CDR1 MDHEN, CDR2 SYDVKM. The CDR3 sequence: CASSTYLTQNQPQHF. In DNA form, the CDR3 reads TGTGCCAGCAGTACTTACCTAACCCAAAATCAGCCCCAGCATTTT.

J is TRBJ2-5 and V is TRBV19; D may be TRBD2 (6 bases). Germline V lookup: CDR1 LNHDA, CDR2 SQIVND (reference sequence). V dropped 4 bases and J dropped 5 bases, with 17 bases sitting between them. CDR3 size: 15 residues. CDR3 in amino acids: CASSNRDSAKETQYF. CDR3 sequence (DNA): TGTGCCAGTAGTAATCGGGACTCGGCAAAGGAGACCCAGTACTTC.